This is a list of T cell receptor beta chains from one sample in a study of T-cell memory formation after mild COVID-19. TCRdb itself ran the 5' RACE reads through MiXCR, one entry per CDR3 protein. This table holds roughly 500,000 distinct CDR3 sequences, just over 20% found once. Sequenced input: PBMCs or a T cell subset sorted from them (not recorded which). Every receptor here comes from an adult woman who had mild COVID-19 (a few samples of this study predate the infection). Cell type and time point are not known. CDR3s include the opening cysteine and the closing phenylalanine or tryptophan.

V	J	CDR3
TRBV21-1	TRBJ2-3	CASSKALFAGGTDTQYF
TRBV7-9	TRBJ2-7	CASSLNTEQYF
TRBV7-9	TRBJ2-7	CASSPRGGPPYEQYF
TRBV20-1	TRBJ2-3	CSARGPRWGTDTQYF
TRBV29-1	TRBJ1-2	CSVEGGGGYGYTF
TRBV20-1	TRBJ1-4	CSADSQGAREKLFF
TRBV24-1	TRBJ2-4	CATSAGNIQYF
TRBV6-5	TRBJ2-1	CASSLKGAPVNEQFF
TRBV19	TRBJ1-2	CASSIMGNYGYTF
TRBV3-1	TRBJ1-2	CASSQDPRPRGYTF
TRBV29-1	TRBJ2-7	CSVLENSYEQYF
TRBV7-9	TRBJ2-5	CASSLSGAGETQYF
TRBV4-3	TRBJ2-3	CASSHLGEGGDTQYF
TRBV20-1	TRBJ2-1	CSAREARSGRARNEQFF